Listed below are T cell receptor beta chains from one sample, sequenced in a study of blood T cell repertoires in COVID-19. Some clones are missing from TCRdb's copy, which holds only in-frame ones; the method was immunoSEQ multiplex PCR. In the table there are fewer than 300,000 clones, approximately 86% of which are singletons. Sample: peripheral blood. The receptors come from a man in his late teens or twenties with active or convalescent COVID-19. Both conserved end residues are part of each CDR3. A D gene is named only where the DNA matches it firmly. Not every row has a clone size; where given, it reads once, few, many or a size class.

d_call j_call v_call clone_size cdr3_nt cdr3_aa
TRBD1 TRBJ1-1 TRBV19 . TGTGCCAGTATCCCCATCCGGGACAGACTGAACACTGAAGCTTTCTTT CASIPIRDRLNTEAFF
TRBD2 TRBJ2-3 TRBV27 once TGTGCCAGCAACCCTAGCGGGGGAGAAGCAGATACGCAGTATTTT CASNPSGGEADTQYF
. TRBJ1-1 TRBV4-3 . TGCGCCAGCAGCCAAGAACGTCCCAGGGTGGGAACTGAAGCTTTCTTT CASSQERPRVGTEAFF
. TRBJ1-2 TRBV25-1 . TGTGCCGGCCAGGGGACCGACGGTGGCTACACCTTC CAGQGTDGGYTF
TRBD1 TRBJ1-4 TRBV5-4 . TGTGCCAGCAGCACAGCCGGGACAGGGGGCGAGTTCGGTGAAAAACTGTTTTTT CASSTAGTGGEFGEKLFF
. TRBJ1-2 TRBV11-2 . TGTGCCAGCAGCTTAGATGCGGAGAACTATGGCTACACCTTC CASSLDAENYGYTF
TRBD1 TRBJ1-2 TRBV18 . TGTGCCAGCTCACCGAGGACAGGGTTCGATGGCTACACCTTC CASSPRTGFDGYTF
TRBD1 TRBJ1-1 TRBV6-2/TRBV6-3 . TGTGCCAGCAGCGCAGGGGGCACGGGCACTGAAGCTTTCTTT CASSAGGTGTEAFF
. TRBJ2-7 TRBV7-2 . TGTGCCAGCAGCTTAGACCGCGGGACAGACTCTCAGTACTTC CASSLDRGTDSQYF
. TRBJ2-1 TRBV6-2/TRBV6-3 . TGTGCCAGCAGTCCCCTGGCATCGCCCTACAATGAGCAGTTCTTC CASSPLASPYNEQFF
TRBD1 TRBJ1-4 TRBV11-2 . TGTGCCAGCAGCTTAGAACAGGGGGAGAGGCCCATTTTT CASSLEQGERPIF
TRBD1 TRBJ1-6 TRBV7-9 . TGTGCCAGCAGCACCGGACAGGGGCCGCCCTATAATTCACCCCTCCACTTT CASSTGQGPPYNSPLHF
TRBD1 TRBJ1-5 TRBV15 . TGTGCCACCACCCGGGACAGGGTCAATCAGCCCCAGCATTTT CATTRDRVNQPQHF
. TRBJ1-1 TRBV11-2 once TGTGCCAGCAGCTTAGAGCGGTACACTGAAGCTTTCTTT CASSLERYTEAFF
. TRBJ1-1 TRBV11-2 . TGTGCCAGCAGTCGCAGGGGGAACACTGAAGCTTTCTTT CASSRRGNTEAFF
. TRBJ1-4 TRBV6-2/TRBV6-3 . TGTGCCAGCAGCCTAGCCTCGGGTTTCGGTGAAAAACTGTTTTTT CASSLASGFGEKLFF
. TRBJ1-6 TRBV5-8 . TGTGCCAGCAGCTTGGTTTCAGGTTCTAATTCACCCCTCCACTTT CASSLVSGSNSPLHF
. TRBJ2-1 TRBV12-5 . TGTGCTAGTGATACTGTGGTAGGGGAAAGCTCCTACAATGAGCAGTTCTTC CASDTVVGESSYNEQFF
. TRBJ1-1 TRBV7-9 . TGTGCCAGCAGCTTAGGCGACAGAGTAAACACTGAAGCTTTCTTT CASSLGDRVNTEAFF
. TRBJ2-4 TRBV4-1 . TGCGCCAGCAGCCACCTCTCTTCGGGGGTTTTAGCCAAAAACATTCAGTACTTC CASSHLSSGVLAKNIQYF
. TRBJ2-7 TRBV21-1 . TGTGCCAGCAACGATCCGAGGGACAGGGTCCCCTCCTACGAGCAGTACTTC CASNDPRDRVPSYEQYF
. TRBJ2-1 TRBV5-4 . TGTGCCAGCAGCTTGGACCGGGGAGCCTACAATGAGCAGTTCTTC CASSLDRGAYNEQFF
TRBD1 TRBJ1-1 TRBV12-3/TRBV12-4 . TGTGCCAGCAGGACACAGGGGCGGGTTGAAGCTTTCTTT CASRTQGRVEAFF
TRBD1 TRBJ2-7 TRBV18 once TGTGCCAGCTCAACACGGGACAGGCCACCTTTCTACGAGCAGTACTTC CASSTRDRPPFYEQYF
. TRBJ1-5 TRBV9 . TGTGCCAGCAGCGTAGGTGTGGGGGCTCAGCCCCAGCATTTT CASSVGVGAQPQHF
. TRBJ1-2 TRBV12-3/TRBV12-4 . TGTGCCAGCAGTCCCGGTAACTATGGCTACACCTTC CASSPGNYGYTF
. TRBJ2-7 TRBV15 . TGTGCCACCGCCAGGGACTCCTACGAGCAGTACTTC CATARDSYEQYF
. TRBJ1-6 TRBV7-9 once TGTGCCAGCAGCGATTGGACTGAGAGGACACCCCTCCACTTT CASSDWTERTPLHF
. TRBJ1-2 TRBV20-1 . TGCAGTGCTAGTTTCGGGAACTATGGCTACACCTTC CSASFGNYGYTF